The 11 T cell receptor beta chains presented below share a single source sample, sequenced in a study of response to subunit inactivated influenza vaccine. TCRdb processed the RT-PCR reads anew with MiXCR; each CDR3 protein has one entry. The sample records fewer than 350,000 distinct CDR3 sequences, roughly 22% being singletons. The source material was PBMCs from blood, sampled approximately 20 months after vaccination. The receptor source for this set is a man in his fifties or sixties who received an inactivated influenza vaccine.

This clonotype was counted only a few times. V is TRBV15 and J is TRBJ1-4; D remains ambiguous. The CDR3 is made up of 13 amino acids. V shed 9 bases and J shed 3 bases, with 11 bases lying between them. The V gene's germline CDR1 is LNHNV and CDR2 YYDKDF (reference sequence). CDR3 sequence reads: CATTNLANEKLFF. The CDR3 DNA is TGTGCCACGACCAATCTAGCTAATGAAAAACTGTTTTTT. Full variable domain (missing parts from reference TRBV15 and TRBJ1-4): DAMVIQNPRYQVTQFGKPVTLSCSQTLNHNVMYWYQQKSSQAPKLLFHYYDKDFNNEADTPDNFQSRRPNTSFCFLDIRSPGLGDTAMYLCATTNLANEKLFFGSGTQLSVL.

This chain uses TRBV21-1 with TRBJ2-1; the table gives TRBD2 as D, unverified against the DNA. TRBV21-1 is a recognized pseudogene. This CDR3 is built from 20 residues. The CDR3 loop reads CASSTEGLAGRPSSYNEQFF. The CDR3 nucleotides read TGTGCCAGCAGCACAGAGGGACTAGCGGGAAGACCTAGCTCCTACAATGAGCAGTTCTTC.

The CDR3 nucleotides are TGTGCCAGCCTTATGGGCACCGGGGAGCTGTTTTTT. Its translation is CASLMGTGELFF. The rearrangement links TRBV27 to TRBJ2-2, with D hard to call. V lost 8 bases and J lost 4, with 8 bases in between. The V gene's germline CDR1 is MNHEY and CDR2 SMNVEV (reference sequence). This CDR3 region has 12 residues.

The J gene is TRBJ1-5, the V gene TRBV12-3 or TRBV12-4; a possible D gene is TRBD1 (5 bases). Trimming shortened V by 6 bases and J by 3 bases, and 12 bases separated the two germline ends. The CDR3 totals 14 residues. Here the CDR3 reads CASSGWGHNQPQHF. The DNA for the CDR3 is TGTGCCAGCAGCGGATGGGGCCACAATCAGCCCCAGCATTTT.

The chain uses TRBV24-1 and TRBJ2-1; D perhaps matches TRBD1 (5 bases). V dropped 1 base and J dropped 9 bases, with 6 bases sitting between them. The CDR3 loop spans 12 amino acids. CDR1 and CDR2 from the germline V gene are KGHDR and SFDVKD. CDR3 DNA sequence: TGTGCCACCAGTGATTTTAGGGGTGAGCAGTTCTTC. Protein: CATSDFRGEQFF.

This clonotype has only a few counts. The chain carries TRBV6-2 or TRBV6-3 and TRBJ2-1, with D perhaps TRBD2 (6 bases). The germline gives CDR1 MNHEY, CDR2 SVGEGT. The ends were cut back, 8 bases at V and 6 bases at J, with 17 bases in the middle. This CDR3 region has 14 residues. The CDR3: CASRWRAGPNEQFF. CDR3 nucleotides: TGTGCCAGCCGCTGGAGGGCAGGGCCCAATGAGCAGTTCTTC.

This clonotype was seen at least ten times. The chain is built from TRBV18 and TRBJ1-6, with D possibly TRBD1 on 5 matching bases. The length of the CDR3 is 14 residues. V was clipped by 2 bases and J by 8 bases, with 10 bases between them. Germline CDR1 reads KGHSH; CDR2 reads LQKENI. CDR3 in DNA: TGTGCCAGCTCACCAACCCTAGGGGATTCACCCCTCCACTTT. Protein: CASSPTLGDSPLHF.

This clonotype was counted between two and nine times. This chain links TRBV5-5 with TRBJ2-4, with a possible D match to TRBD2 (5 bases). From germline, CDR1 is SGHKS and CDR2 YYEKEE (reference sequence). The CDR3 has 16 residues. V was pared by 0 bases and J by 1 base, with 11 bases between. CDR3 DNA sequence: TGTGCCAGCAGCTTGGCGGGGAACCGGGCCAAAAACATTCAGTACTTC. As protein: CASSLAGNRAKNIQYF.

The chain employs TRBV20-1 and TRBJ2-7; 8 bases map to TRBD2. Germline CDR1 and CDR2: DFQATT and SNEGSKA (reference sequence). After removal of 2 bases from V and 2 bases from J, the junction contained 11 bases not matched to a gene. The CDR3 spans 16 residues. CDR3 coding DNA: TGCAGTGCTAGAATCTTTCTAGCGGGTGTCGCCTACGAGCAGTACTTC. Translation: CSARIFLAGVAYEQYF.

The V and J genes are TRBV20-1 and TRBJ2-7, with 9 nucleotides matching TRBD2. V trimming: 0 bases; J trimming: 4 bases; junction bases outside the gene matches: 7. The germline V gene has CDR1 DFQATT and CDR2 SNEGSKA (reference sequence). The CDR3 is made up of 15 amino acids. The DNA of the CDR3 is TGCAGTGCTAGAGATGGGTCTAGCGGGAAATACGAGCAGTACTTC. This encodes CSARDGSSGKYEQYF.

The J gene is TRBJ1-1, the V gene TRBV29-1; weak D call: TRBD1 (5 bases). This CDR3 region has 13 residues. Germline CDR1 is SQVTM and CDR2 is ANQGSEA. V was trimmed by 7 bases and J by 6 bases, leaving 18 bases between them. CDR3 sequence reads: CSGGHITLSEAFF. The CDR3, as DNA: TGCAGCGGAGGACACATAACCCTTTCTGAAGCTTTCTTT.